These 3 T cell receptor beta chains originate from one sample sequenced in a study of CD8 T cells in ankylosing spondylitis. TCRdb fed the 5' RACE reads into MiXCR, producing one record per CDR3 protein. The repertoire holds 200,000 to 300,000 distinct CDR3 sequences, with about 10% as singletons. Input material: blood, either unsorted or a sorted T cell fraction (not recorded which). All receptors derive from a male donor with ankylosing spondylitis or in good health (not recorded which).

Many counts were recorded for this clonotype. The chain has TRBV12-3 or TRBV12-4 and TRBJ2-7, with 9 bases lining up with TRBD1. V shed 6 bases and J 5 bases; nucleotides not matched to a gene: 11. CDR3 length: 15 residues. The CDR3 bases are TGTGCCAGCAGGGATTTGGGACAGGGTCGGAACGAGCAGTACTTC. Protein product: CASRDLGQGRNEQYF.

This clonotype has a count of ten or more. The J gene is TRBJ2-4, the V gene TRBV7-8; D possibly corresponds to TRBD2 (5 bases). CDR3 length: 16 residues. Looked up from germline, CDR1 is SGHVS and CDR2 is FQNEAQ. Deletions cut 1 base from V and 0 bases from J, with 10 bases between. CDR3 loop: CASSLVGGLAKNIQYF. The CDR3 nucleotides are TGTGCCAGCAGCTTAGTAGGAGGATTAGCCAAAAACATTCAGTACTTC.

This clonotype was seen ten or more times. The V gene is TRBV11-2, the J gene TRBJ2-1; D might be TRBD1 or TRBD2, each matching 6 bases. Germline V gene lookup returns CDR1 SGHAT and CDR2 FQNNGV. The V end was cut by 8 bases, the J end by 10 bases, with 15 bases between. The CDR3 is 12 residues long. CDR3: CASLPGAGEQFF. Written as DNA, the CDR3 is TGTGCCAGCCTCCCGGGGGCGGGCGAGCAGTTCTTC.